The 32 T cell receptor beta chains listed next were all sequenced from one sample in a study of blood T cell repertoires in COVID-19. Generated by immunoSEQ multiplex PCR, the TCRdb table keeps only in-frame clones and is missing some. There are 300,000 to 350,000 clones in the sample; 80% to 90% occur only once, and about 4.2% lies in the top ten. The sequenced sample was PBMCs or T cells enriched from blood (not recorded which). The receptors here all came from a woman in her 40s with acute COVID-19.

This clone came up once. The chain couples TRBV6-5 to TRBJ2-7; D gene unclear. The CDR3 consists of 12 residues. With 7 bases removed from V and 4 bases from J, the gap between germline ends came to 11 bases. The germline V gene has CDR1 MNHEY and CDR2 SVGAGI. As DNA, the CDR3 is TGTGCCAGCAAGACACACCCTTACGAGCAGTACTTC. Residues: CASKTHPYEQYF.

The gene calls are TRBV6-2 or TRBV6-3 and TRBJ2-3; D perhaps matches TRBD1 (6 bases). Germline CDR1 and CDR2: MNHEY and SVGEGT. Between the trimmed V and J ends, which lost 2 bases and 0 bases, there was a span of 12 bases. CDR3 size: 16 residues. Written as DNA, the CDR3 is TGTGCCAGCAGTTACGTTTCAGGGGAGAGCACAGATACGCAGTATTTT. It yields the protein CASSYVSGESTDTQYF.

This clone has a single count. The J gene is TRBJ2-5, the V gene TRBV6-5; the match to TRBD2 covers 8 bases. The V segment lost 6 bases and the J segment 4 bases; nucleotides outside the gene matches: 7. CDR1 is MNHEY, CDR2 SVGAGI, per germline. The CDR3 is made up of 14 amino acids. The CDR3 loop reads CASSRGGFPETQYF. CDR3 sequence (DNA): TGTGCCAGCAGCCGGGGGGGTTTCCCAGAGACCCAGTACTTC.

Remarks on this clone: This same CDR3 is encoded by further DNA sequences in the sample. The J gene is TRBJ1-5, the V gene TRBV5-1; weak D call: TRBD1 (6 bases). This CDR3 spans 15 amino acids. V dropped 4 bases and J dropped 4 bases, with 15 bases sitting between them. The V gene's germline CDR1 is SGHRS and CDR2 YFSETQ. The CDR3 DNA follows: TGCGCCAGCAGCCTGGAAGGGGGATTGAATCAGCCCCAGCATTTT. Translated: CASSLEGGLNQPQHF.

The V gene is TRBV28, the J gene TRBJ1-2, with 9 bases that match TRBD1. The CDR3 spans 13 residues. V gave up 8 bases and J gave up 4 bases; unmatched junction bases: 5. The V gene's germline CDR1 is MDHEN and CDR2 SYDVKM. The CDR3 DNA reads as TGTGCCAGCGGGGTGACAGGGGGCTATGGCTACACCTTC. It is translated as CASGVTGGYGYTF.

The gene calls are TRBV19 and TRBJ1-2; the D is unclear. Trimming took off 4 bases at V and 8 bases at J, with 14 bases between the two ends. Germline loops: CDR1 LNHDA, CDR2 SQIVND (reference sequence). This CDR3 contains 13 residues. CDR3 sequence reads: CASSTPRVTGYTF. The CDR3 DNA sequence: TGTGCCAGTAGTACTCCGAGGGTTACGGGCTACACCTTC.

This clone was observed a handful of times. This chain uses TRBV10-3 with TRBJ1-6; TRBD1 matches 10 bases. The V and J ends lost 2 bases and 10 bases, in that order; junction bases with no gene match: 8. The CDR3 is 16 residues long. Germline V gene lookup returns CDR1 ENHRY and CDR2 SYGVKD. CDR3 DNA sequence: TGTGCCATCAGTGAGGATGGAAGGACAGGGGGATCACCCCTCCACTTT. Its translation: CAISEDGRTGGSPLHF.

This clone showed up just a few times. The genes are TRBV7-2 and TRBJ2-1; 8 positions agree with TRBD2. Germline V gene data show CDR1 as SGHTA and CDR2 as FQGNSA. Trimming at V came to 5 bases and at J to 7 bases, leaving 10 bases not matched to a gene. The CDR3 consists of 15 residues. The CDR3: CASSLREGGVNEQFF. CDR3 nucleotide sequence: TGTGCCAGCAGCCTCCGGGAGGGTGGGGTGAATGAGCAGTTCTTC.

The J gene is TRBJ2-5, the V gene TRBV3-1 (or the pseudogene TRBV3-2), with no clear D. The ends were cut back, 0 bases at V and 2 bases at J, with 13 bases in the middle. From germline, CDR1 is LGHDT and CDR2 YNNKEL (reference sequence). This CDR3 is 16 amino acids long. The CDR3 spells CASSQDLQAKQETQYF. CDR3 nucleotides: TGTGCCAGCAGCCAAGATCTCCAGGCAAAACAAGAGACCCAGTACTTC.

In DNA, the CDR3 is TGTGCCAGCAGCCAAATATACCTCGGGTTCTCCTATGGCTACACCTTC. As protein: CASSQIYLGFSYGYTF. The genes are TRBV3-1 (or the pseudogene TRBV3-2) and TRBJ1-2; D unresolved. The germline V gene encodes CDR1 LGHDT and CDR2 YNNKEL (reference sequence). This CDR3 region has 16 residues. V was pared by 2 bases and J by 4 bases, with 17 bases between.

The rearrangement uses TRBV29-1 and TRBJ1-1; the match to TRBD1 covers 9 bases. Looked up from germline, CDR1 is SQVTM and CDR2 is ANQGSEA. After removal of 7 bases from V and 3 bases from J, the junction contained 21 bases not matched to a gene. The CDR3 has 18 residues. The CDR3 DNA is TGCAGCGCCACACGGGACAGGGTAGGTGTGGGCTTGGACACTGAAGCTTTCTTT. The encoded protein is CSATRDRVGVGLDTEAFF.

This chain connects TRBV5-3 to TRBJ2-6, with a possible D match to TRBD1 (5 bases). TRBV5-3 has ORF status, its function being uncertain. This CDR3 region has 19 residues. V lost 1 base and J 4 bases, leaving 21 bases between the germline ends. CDR3 bases: TGTGCCAGAAGCTTGCTTTTTTCCGGCAGGCACAGGGGGGCCAACGTCCTGACTTTC. Translation: CARSLLFSGRHRGANVLTF.

The chain couples TRBV9 to TRBJ1-6, with D unresolved. Germline V CDR1 and CDR2: SGDLS, YYNGEE. The CDR3 contains 14 residues. V lost 4 bases and J 5 bases, leaving 10 bases between the germline ends. CDR3 in DNA: TGTGCCAGCAGCCGAGACACCGATAATTCACCCCTCCACTTT. Its translation is CASSRDTDNSPLHF. The complete variable domain, with remaining parts taken from reference TRBV9 and TRBJ1-6, reads DSGVTQTPKHLITATGQRVTLRCSPRSGDLSVYWYQQSLDQGLQFLIQYYNGEERAKGNILERFSAQQFPDLHSELNLSSLELGDSALYFCASSRDTDNSPLHFGNGTRLTVT.

The sample holds one count of this clone. The chain employs TRBV27 and TRBJ1-6, with TRBD1 matching over 7 bases. The V gene's germline CDR1 is MNHEY and CDR2 SMNVEV (reference sequence). The CDR3 spans 18 residues. The V gene end was trimmed by 3 bases and the J gene end by 7 bases; junction bases not matched to a gene: 15. CDR3 region: CASSFLPPTGPGNSPLHF. For the CDR3, the DNA is TGTGCCAGCAGTTTCCTCCCTCCGACAGGGCCGGGGAATTCACCCCTCCACTTT.

The gene calls are TRBV5-1 and TRBJ1-3; D is unresolved. V lost 5 bases, J lost 0 bases, and 12 bases lay in between. Germline CDR1 and CDR2: SGHRS and YFSETQ. The CDR3 spans 15 residues. The CDR3 reads CASSLAGYSGNTIYF. CDR3 DNA sequence: TGCGCCAGCAGTTTAGCCGGCTACTCTGGAAACACCATATATTTT. The entire variable domain, with the rest obtained from reference TRBV5-1 and TRBJ1-3, is as follows: KAGVTQTPRYLIKTRGQQVTLSCSPISGHRSVSWYQQTPGQGLQFLFEYFSETQRNKGNFPGRFSGRQFSNSRSEMNVSTLELGDSALYLCASSLAGYSGNTIYFGEGSWLTVV.

The chain links TRBV7-2 to TRBJ1-3, with TRBD1 matching 7 bases. The CDR3 is 15 residues long. The ends lost 5 bases at V and 1 base at J; junction bases unmatched: 5. The germline V gene encodes CDR1 SGHTA and CDR2 FQGNSA. The CDR3 region is CASSVDRVSGNTIYF. CDR3 bases: TGTGCCAGCAGCGTAGACAGGGTGTCTGGAAACACCATATATTTT.

The chain joins TRBV2 to TRBJ2-7; 7 nucleotides agree with TRBD1. Trimming removed 7 bases from V and 6 bases from J; junction bases left unmatched: 12. The CDR3 has 14 residues. The germline V gene encodes CDR1 SNHLY and CDR2 FYNNEI. CDR3 amino acids: CASKSRGQLGEQYF. The CDR3 nucleotides are TGTGCCAGCAAATCGAGGGGGCAATTAGGCGAGCAGTACTTC.

This clone was counted only a few times. The gene calls are TRBV4-1 and TRBJ1-2, with TRBD1 identical over 8 bases. Germline CDR1 and CDR2: MGHRA and YSYEKL. The CDR3 runs to 15 residues. J was trimmed by 3 bases and V by 0 bases; bases with no gene match: 3. The CDR3 DNA reads TGCGCCAGCAGCCAAGAGGGGACAGGCTACTATGGCTACACCTTC. Amino acid sequence: CASSQEGTGYYGYTF.

The chain joins TRBV5-4 to TRBJ2-5; D unresolved. The V and J ends lost 4 bases and 1 base respectively, with 5 bases between them. The germline gives CDR1 SGHNT, CDR2 YYREEE (reference sequence). This CDR3 contains 12 residues. The CDR3 DNA reads as TGTGCCAGCAGCCTTCCCCAAGAGACCCAGTACTTC. Its translation is CASSLPQETQYF.

V gene TRBV6-4 combines with J gene TRBJ1-2; TRBD1 aligns across 7 bases. Trimming at V came to 2 bases and at J to 5 bases, leaving 11 bases not matched to a gene. The CDR3 length is 16 residues. From germline, CDR1 is MRHNA and CDR2 SNTAGT. In DNA form, the CDR3 reads TGTGCCAGCAGTGACCCGATGACAGGGCACATATATGGCTACACCTTC. Protein: CASSDPMTGHIYGYTF.

The rearrangement links TRBV3-1 (or the pseudogene TRBV3-2) to TRBJ2-7, with D hard to call. V dropped 1 base and J dropped 6 bases, with 10 bases sitting between them. Germline CDR1 is LGHDT and CDR2 is YNNKEL (reference sequence). This CDR3 is 13 amino acids long. This CDR3 is CASSQGFGSEQYF. In nucleotides, the CDR3 is TGTGCCAGCAGCCAAGGATTCGGGTCCGAGCAGTACTTC.

The rearrangement joins TRBV10-3 to TRBJ2-1; 14 bases are shared with TRBD2. The CDR3 has 16 amino acids. Germline lookup yields CDR1 ENHRY and CDR2 SYGVKD. V was clipped by 6 bases and J by 4 bases; unmatched bases: 5. The CDR3 here is CAIRSGTSGRYNEQFF. The CDR3, as DNA: TGTGCCATCAGGTCCGGGACTAGCGGGAGATACAATGAGCAGTTCTTC.

This clone has more than one count but fewer than ten. CDR3 sequence reads: CASSWGQIYGYTF. CDR3 nucleotide sequence: TGTGCCAGCAGCTGGGGACAGATCTATGGCTACACCTTC. This chain links TRBV5-8 with TRBJ1-2; 7 nucleotides line up with TRBD1. Trimming at V came to 3 bases and at J to 4 bases, leaving 3 bases not matched to a gene. Germline assignment: CDR1 SGHTS and CDR2 YDEGEE. CDR3 length: 13 residues.

This clone has only one observation. The chain links TRBV4-3 to TRBJ1-6; D perhaps matches TRBD1 (5 bases). The CDR3 length is 16 residues. In germline, CDR1 is LGHNA, CDR2 YSLEER. V dropped 1 base and J dropped 7 bases, with 14 bases sitting between them. The CDR3 reads CASSQAQGKGNSPLHF. The CDR3, as DNA: TGCGCCAGCAGCCAAGCGCAGGGTAAAGGCAATTCACCCCTCCACTTT.

This rearrangement joins TRBV3-1 (or the pseudogene TRBV3-2) to TRBJ2-1, with TRBD2 identical over 13 bases. CDR3 length equals 16 residues. V shed 0 bases and J 13 bases; nucleotides not matched to a gene: 9. Germline V CDR1 and CDR2: LGHDT, YNNKEL (reference sequence). The CDR3 region has the DNA TGTGCCAGCAGCCAAGATTTGACTAGCGGGGGGCGTGAACAGTTCTTC. Protein: CASSQDLTSGGREQFF.

Here the CDR3 DNA reads TGTGCCAGCAGCCAAATCGAGGGAGGGTACGAGCAGTACTTC. Encoded protein: CASSQIEGGYEQYF. V and J are TRBV3-1 (or the pseudogene TRBV3-2) and TRBJ2-7, with 7 bases lining up with TRBD2. The junction had 5 bases not matched to a gene; V was cut back by 2 bases and J by 4 bases. Germline lookup yields CDR1 LGHDT and CDR2 YNNKEL (reference sequence). The length of the CDR3 is 14 residues.

The CDR3 spells CASHERLAGDADTQYF. As DNA, the CDR3 is TGCGCCAGCCACGAGCGGCTAGCGGGAGATGCGGATACGCAGTATTTT. This chain uses TRBV5-1 with TRBJ2-3; TRBD2 agrees at 10 bases. The germline CDR1 and CDR2 sequences are SGHRS and YFSETQ. With 7 bases clipped from V and 6 bases from J, the junction kept 14 bases outside the gene matches. CDR3 length: 16 residues.

This chain connects TRBV27 to TRBJ1-4; a weak D match, TRBD1 (6 bases). This CDR3 has 14 residues. Per germline, CDR1 MNHEY and CDR2 SMNVEV (reference sequence). V was clipped by 6 bases and J by 0 bases, with 8 bases between them. In DNA form, the CDR3 reads TGTGCCAGCAGAACAGGGACAACTAATGAAAAACTGTTTTTT. Translation gives CASRTGTTNEKLFF. Complete variable domain (other parts from reference TRBV27 and TRBJ1-4): EAQVTQNPRYLITVTGKKLTVTCSQNMNHEYMSWYRQDPGLGLRQIYYSMNVEVTDKGDVPEGYKVSRKEKRNFPLILESPSPNQTSLYFCASRTGTTNEKLFFGSGTQLSVL.

V gene TRBV6-2 or TRBV6-3 combines with J gene TRBJ1-1; the D gene is possibly TRBD1 (5 bases). Germline assignment: CDR1 MNHEY and CDR2 SVGEGT. CDR3 size: 15 residues. Trimming removed 6 bases at V and 5 bases at J, with 19 bases between. Written as DNA, the CDR3 is TGTGCCAGCAGCACACAGGTAAAAGGGAGGACTGAAGCTTTCTTT. It encodes CASSTQVKGRTEAFF.

The chain carries TRBV5-1 and TRBJ2-4; the match to TRBD1 covers 8 bases. Germline CDR1 SGHRS, CDR2 YFSETQ. Trimming removed 1 base from V and 2 bases from J; junction bases left unmatched: 5. There are 16 residues in the CDR3. This chain's CDR3 is CASSLFTGGTKNIQYF. CDR3 DNA: TGCGCCAGCAGCTTGTTCACAGGGGGTACCAAAAACATTCAGTACTTC.

This clone has a handful of counts. The CDR3 coding sequence is TGTGCCAGCAGTCAGCGGGAGGCGGAGACCCAGTACTTC. As protein: CASSQREAETQYF. V is TRBV7-2 and J is TRBJ2-5, with 9 bases fitting TRBD2. The CDR3 extends over 13 amino acids. The germline CDR1 and CDR2 sequences are SGHTA and FQGNSA. V shed 6 bases, J shed 5 bases, and the junction held 4 bases outside the gene matches.

The V call is TRBV20-1, the J call TRBJ1-4; D gene unclear. The V end lost 6 bases, the J end lost 6 bases, and 8 bases lay between the germline ends. The V gene's germline CDR1 is DFQATT and CDR2 SNEGSKA (reference sequence). The CDR3 totals 11 residues. The CDR3 spells CSAPKDEKLFF. The CDR3 region has the DNA TGCAGTGCCCCTAAAGATGAAAAACTGTTTTTT.